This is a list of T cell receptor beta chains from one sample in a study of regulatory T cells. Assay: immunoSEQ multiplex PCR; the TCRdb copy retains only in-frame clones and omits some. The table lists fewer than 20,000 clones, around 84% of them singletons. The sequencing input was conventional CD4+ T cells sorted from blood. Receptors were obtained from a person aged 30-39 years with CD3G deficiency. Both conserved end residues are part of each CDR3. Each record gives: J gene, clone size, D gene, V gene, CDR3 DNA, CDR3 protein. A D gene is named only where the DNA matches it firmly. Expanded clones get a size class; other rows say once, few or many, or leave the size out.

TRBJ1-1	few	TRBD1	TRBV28	TGTGCCAGCAGTCCGGGACAGGGCCGATCGGAAGCTTTCTTT	CASSPGQGRSEAFF
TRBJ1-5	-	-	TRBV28	TGTGCCAGCAGTTTGCGCATCAATCAGCCCCAGCATTTT	CASSLRINQPQHF
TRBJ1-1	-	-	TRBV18	TGTGCCAGCTCCCCTAGGGGAGGAGGGAACACTGAAGCTTTCTTT	CASSPRGGGNTEAFF
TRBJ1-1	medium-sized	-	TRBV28	TGTGCCAGCAGTTCGCAGGGGATGAACACTGAAGCTTTCTTT	CASSSQGMNTEAFF
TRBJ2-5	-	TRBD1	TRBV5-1	TGCGCCAGCAGCCCTGGGACAGGGGTACGGGAGACCCAGTACTTC	CASSPGTGVRETQYF
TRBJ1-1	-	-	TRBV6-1	TGTGCCAGCATCAGGGGCAGGATGAACACTGAAGCTTTCTTT	CASIRGRMNTEAFF
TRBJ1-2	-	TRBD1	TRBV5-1	TGCGCCAGCAGCTCCGACAGGGGAGACTATGGCTACACCTTC	CASSSDRGDYGYTF
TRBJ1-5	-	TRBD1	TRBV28	TGTGCCAGCAGTTTTGGGACAGGCAATCAGCCCCAGCATTTT	CASSFGTGNQPQHF
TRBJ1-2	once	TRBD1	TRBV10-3	TGTGCCATCGGCCCCCGGACAGGGTTGAATGGCTACACCTTC	CAIGPRTGLNGYTF
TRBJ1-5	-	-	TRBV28	TGTGCCAGCAGTTTAAGGGTCAATCAGCCCCAGCATTTT	CASSLRVNQPQHF
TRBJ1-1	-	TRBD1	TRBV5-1	TGCGCCAGCAGCGCCGACAGGGGGCGGACTGAAGCTTTCTTT	CASSADRGRTEAFF
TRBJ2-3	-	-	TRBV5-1	TGCGCCAGCAGCTTGGGAGGCTTCCCAGATACGCAGTATTTT	CASSLGGFPDTQYF